A single sample is the source of the 15 T cell receptor beta chains below, sequenced in a study of Graves' ophthalmopathy and Graves' hyperthyroidism. The sequenced template was RNA, covering the TCR beta CDR3 region. The first-round RT-PCR employed HTBI primers together with the Qiagen OneStep RT-PCR kit. A multiplex PCR was then performed as the second round. Each CDR3 protein is one row after TCRdb ran MiXCR on the multiplex PCR reads. Of 340,000 or so distinct CDR3 sequences listed, 15% to 20% are singletons. Sequencing was performed on peripheral blood. These receptors were collected from an adult man with Graves' ophthalmopathy.

Note on this clonotype: Since a much larger clone is just one base distant, this may be a read error. The genes are TRBV28 and TRBJ2-7; D might be TRBD2 (5 bases). This CDR3 comprises 11 residues. Trimming pared 10 bases from V and 6 bases from J, leaving 13 bases between. CDR1 is MDHEN, CDR2 SYDVKM, per germline. The CDR3 region is CATSKGFEQYF. In DNA form, the CDR3 reads TGTGCCACTAGCAAGGGTTTCGAGCAGTACTTC.

This clonotype was picked up many times. The J gene is TRBJ1-2, the V gene TRBV30; D is possibly TRBD1 (5 bases). V lost 1 base and J 2 bases, leaving 11 bases between the germline ends. The CDR3 contains 14 residues. From germline, CDR1 is GTSNPN and CDR2 SVGIG (reference sequence). The CDR3, as DNA: TGTGCCTGGAGTGCCGGGGGGGTCAACTATGGCTACACCTTC. It codes for CAWSAGGVNYGYTF.

This clonotype was seen only a few times. A much larger clone lies a single base off, so this may be a read error. No conserved phenylalanine or tryptophan is present at the end of the CDR3, so a read error is the likely explanation. The rearrangement links TRBV11-3 to TRBJ1-1; D is ambiguous. Germline values: CDR1 SGHNT, CDR2 YENEEA. This CDR3 spans 13 amino acids. V dropped 2 bases and J dropped 4 bases, with 8 bases sitting between them. CDR3 protein: CASSLLGTTEAFL. The CDR3 DNA reads as TGTGCCAGCAGCTTACTCGGCACCACTGAAGCTTTCCTT.

This clonotype came up many times. This rearrangement joins TRBV12-3 or TRBV12-4 to TRBJ2-7, with D tentatively TRBD2 (5 bases). The CDR3 has 14 residues. Trimming pared 3 bases from V and 5 bases from J, leaving 14 bases between. CDR3 region: CASSFTLGSNEQYF. CDR3 bases: TGTGCCAGCAGTTTTACCCTGGGGAGTAACGAGCAGTACTTC.

With regard to this clonotype: The CDR3 does not close with the conserved phenylalanine or tryptophan, likely indicating a read error. The limits of the CDR3 on the DNA are not certain, so only TCRdb's listed CDR3 is given. The rearrangement links TRBV7-2 to TRBJ2-6; TRBD1 is taken as the D call from the table, unchecked against the DNA. Germline V gene data show CDR1 as SGHTA and CDR2 as FQGNSA. The CDR3 comprises 8 residues, both ends counted. This CDR3 is CASSGRDA.

The chain recombines TRBV12-5 with TRBJ1-5; D is perhaps TRBD1 (5 bases). Germline assignment: CDR1 LGHNT and CDR2 FRNRAP. This CDR3 region has 14 residues. V was trimmed by 6 bases and J by 9 bases, leaving 18 bases between them. The CDR3 DNA is TGTGCTAGTGGACGGGACGGCGGCGTCTGGCCCCAGCATTTT. It translates to CASGRDGGVWPQHF.

The chain carries TRBV12-3 or TRBV12-4 and TRBJ1-1, with D possibly being TRBD1 (5 bases). The length of the CDR3 is 15 residues. Trimming left V 6 bases short and J 3 bases short, with 17 bases between. In nucleotides, the CDR3 is TGTGCCAGCAGATGGGACGGCCTAGAGGACACTGAAGCTTTCTTT. It translates to CASRWDGLEDTEAFF.

Many counts were recorded for this clonotype. The chain carries TRBV11-2 and TRBJ2-3; D gene uncertain. Germline CDR1 and CDR2: SGHAT and FQNNGV. V was pared by 5 bases and J by 1 base, with 10 bases between. CDR3 size: 14 residues. The CDR3 sequence is CASSRLMGTDTQYF. Written as DNA, the CDR3 is TGTGCCAGCAGCCGACTTATGGGCACAGATACGCAGTATTTT.

This clonotype was counted at least ten times. This sequence joins TRBV29-1 and TRBJ1-2; D is possibly TRBD1 (6 bases). V was cut by 6 bases and J by 6 bases, with 17 bases left in between. The CDR3 has 13 amino acids. Germline assignment: CDR1 SQVTM and CDR2 ANQGSEA. This CDR3 is CSVTMEQGHGYTF. CDR3 sequence (DNA): TGCAGCGTGACGATGGAGCAGGGGCATGGCTACACCTTC.

This clonotype was counted ten times or more. The gene calls are TRBV20-1 and TRBJ2-7, with D perhaps TRBD1 or TRBD2 (5 bases each). Germline V gene data show CDR1 as DFQATT and CDR2 as SNEGSKA (reference sequence). V shed 6 bases and J shed 0 bases, with 12 bases lying between them. This CDR3 contains 13 residues. The CDR3 sequence: CSAPGTSSYEQYF. CDR3 nucleotides: TGCAGTGCGCCAGGGACGAGCTCCTACGAGCAGTACTTC.

The sample holds many counts of this clonotype. The V and J genes are TRBV18 and TRBJ2-2; 9 bases align to TRBD2. Unmatched junction bases numbered 4, after V lost 3 bases and J lost 2 bases. CDR3 length: 16 residues. Germline CDR1 reads KGHSH; CDR2 reads LQKENI. The CDR3 protein is CASSPGLATNTGELFF. The CDR3 nucleotides read TGTGCCAGCTCACCTGGACTAGCGACTAACACCGGGGAGCTGTTTTTT.

This clonotype was seen ten or more times. The chain employs TRBV4-2 and TRBJ1-5; D is unclear. This CDR3 spans 14 amino acids. Trimming removed 0 bases at V and 4 bases at J, with 7 bases between. The germline V gene encodes CDR1 LGHNA and CDR2 YNFKEQ. The CDR3 DNA is TGTGCCAGCAGCCAAGATCCCAGAAATCAGCCCCAGCATTTT. Amino acids: CASSQDPRNQPQHF.

This clonotype has a count of ten or more. The rearrangement links TRBV12-3 or TRBV12-4 to TRBJ1-5; D might be TRBD1 (6 bases). The V and J ends lost 3 bases and 2 bases respectively, with 8 bases between them. The CDR3 sequence is 14 residues long. The CDR3 DNA reads as TGTGCCAGCAGTTTGGCAGGGGGCAATCAGCCCCAGCATTTT. Translated, it gives CASSLAGGNQPQHF.

In this sample, this clonotype turned up many times. The chain couples TRBV7-9 to TRBJ2-7; D not resolved. V dropped 1 base and J dropped 10 bases, with 11 bases sitting between them. There are 12 residues in the CDR3. Per germline, CDR1 SEHNR and CDR2 FQNEAQ (reference sequence). CDR3 region: CASSLGRPPQYF. The CDR3 bases are TGTGCCAGCAGCTTAGGACGCCCCCCCCAGTACTTC.

This clonotype was counted ten times or more. The genes are TRBV20-1 and TRBJ2-6, with TRBD1 matching 7 bases. V lost 6 bases and J lost 0; bases outside the gene matches: 8. The CDR3 runs to 16 residues. Germline V gene sequence: CDR1 DFQATT, CDR2 SNEGSKA (reference sequence). The CDR3 here is CSAPGQPDSGANVLTF. CDR3 DNA sequence: TGCAGTGCCCCGGGACAGCCGGACTCTGGGGCCAACGTCCTGACTTTC.